This T cell receptor beta chain was retrieved from a study of T cell repertoires in cytomegalovirus infection. V shed 7 bases, J shed 2 bases, and the junction held 6 bases outside the gene matches. The CDR3 is 14 amino acids. Germline loops: CDR1 MNHEY, CDR2 SVGAGI. MiXCR, run by TCRdb on the reads, gives a single entry per CDR3 protein. The table records under 150,000 distinct CDR3 sequences, about 10% of them present only once. This clonotype showed up many times. The J gene is TRBJ1-2, the V gene TRBV6-5; TRBD1 matches 8 bases. The origin of this receptor is a human donor in good health (CMV status not recorded). Some clones in this sample may be carry-over from other donors' samples. The sequenced sample consisted of PBMCs. Here the CDR3 DNA reads TGTGCCAGCAAAAGGGGACAGGCAAACTATGGCTACACCTTC. The encoded protein is CASKRGQANYGYTF.